The 21 T cell receptor beta chains listed next were all sequenced from one sample in a study of blood T cell repertoires in COVID-19. Libraries were prepared by immunoSEQ multiplex PCR; TCRdb keeps only in-frame clonotypes and omits some of them. Of some 110,000 clones in the sample, more than 60% are singletons; the top ten hold 2.5%. Sequencing input: peripheral blood. Source of these receptors: a man aged 50 to 60 with acute or convalescent COVID-19.

This clone was seen only once. The chain carries TRBV2 and TRBJ1-5, with D uncertain. This CDR3 comprises 13 residues. Germline V gene lookup returns CDR1 SNHLY and CDR2 FYNNEI. The V gene lost 4 bases and the J gene lost 5 bases, with 9 bases spanning the gap. The CDR3 region is CASSGGRDQPQHF. The CDR3, as DNA: TGTGCCAGCAGTGGAGGCCGCGATCAGCCCCAGCATTTT. Supplemented by reference TRBV2 and TRBJ1-5, the full variable domain reads EPEVTQTPSHQVTQMGQEVILRCVPISNHLYFYWYRQILGQKVEFLVSFYNNEISEKSEIFDDQFSVERPDGSNFTLKIRSTKLEDSAMYFCASSGGRDQPQHFGDGTRLSIL.

The chain carries TRBV29-1 and TRBJ2-3; 11 nucleotides align to TRBD2. This CDR3 spans 15 amino acids. The germline V gene encodes CDR1 SQVTM and CDR2 ANQGSEA. V gave up 8 bases and J gave up 1 base; unmatched junction bases: 8. The chain's CDR3 is CSFSLAGGGTDTQYF. DNA of the CDR3: TGCAGCTTTAGCCTAGCGGGGGGTGGCACAGATACGCAGTATTTT.

The chain combines TRBV5-1 with TRBJ2-7; D might be TRBD2 (5 bases). This CDR3 has 15 residues. From germline, CDR1 is SGHRS and CDR2 YFSETQ. The V end was cut by 4 bases, the J end by 5 bases, with 19 bases between. DNA for the CDR3: TGCGCCAGCAGCGCTTTTCCAGGCTCGGGAAACGAGCAGTACTTC. It codes for CASSAFPGSGNEQYF.

The chain employs TRBV2 and TRBJ2-5; TRBD2 matches at 10 bases. J lost 4 bases, V lost 6 bases, and 14 bases had no gene match. Germline values: CDR1 SNHLY, CDR2 FYNNEI. This CDR3 contains 17 residues. Written as DNA, the CDR3 is TGTGCCAGCAGGGTCGGGGCTAGCGGGAGTCTCCCAGAGACCCAGTACTTC. Its protein product is CASRVGASGSLPETQYF.

The V call is TRBV5-1, the J call TRBJ1-2, with D maybe TRBD1 (5 bases). Trimming took off 10 bases at V and 5 bases at J, with 21 bases between the two ends. From germline, CDR1 is SGHRS and CDR2 YFSETQ. The CDR3 is 14 amino acids. The chain's CDR3 is CAPSLVTAQYGYTF. CDR3 nucleotide sequence: TGCGCCCCCAGCCTAGTGACAGCCCAATATGGCTACACCTTC.

This chain joins TRBV5-1 and TRBJ2-3, with 10 bases lining up with TRBD1. Germline lookup yields CDR1 SGHRS and CDR2 YFSETQ. Unmatched junction bases numbered 8, after V lost 4 bases and J lost 6 bases. The CDR3 has 15 amino acids. The CDR3 sequence is CASSLPGQGSDTQYF. In DNA form, the CDR3 reads TGCGCCAGCAGCCTACCGGGACAGGGGTCGGATACGCAGTATTTT.

In its sample, this clone was seen a few times. The chain joins TRBV29-1 to TRBJ1-4; D unresolved. This CDR3 region has 13 residues. The V gene lost 5 bases and the J gene lost 0 bases, with 7 bases spanning the gap. CDR1 is SQVTM and CDR2 is ANQGSEA in the germline V gene. The chain's CDR3 is CSVRRATNEKLFF. As DNA, the CDR3 is TGCAGCGTTAGGAGAGCAACTAATGAAAAACTGTTTTTT.

The chain is built from TRBV13 and TRBJ2-2; D call uncertain. The CDR3 runs to 14 residues. V lost 4 bases and J 6 bases, leaving 12 bases between the germline ends. Germline lookup yields CDR1 PRHDT and CDR2 FYEKMQ (reference sequence). The CDR3 reads CASSSFVQAGELFF. CDR3 DNA sequence: TGTGCCAGCAGCTCCTTTGTACAAGCCGGGGAGCTGTTTTTT.

DNA of the CDR3: TGTGCCACCAGTGACTCTACTAGCGGGCCATACAATGAGCAGTTCTTC. Translation gives CATSDSTSGPYNEQFF. The chain is built from TRBV24-1 and TRBJ2-1; 9 bases align to TRBD2. CDR1 is KGHDR and CDR2 is SFDVKD in the germline V gene. This CDR3 is 16 amino acids long. The V segment lost 4 bases and the J segment 4 bases; nucleotides outside the gene matches: 7.

This chain connects TRBV28 to TRBJ1-2, with a possible D match to TRBD1 (6 bases). The CDR3 loop spans 12 amino acids. V dropped 6 bases and J dropped 7 bases, with 12 bases sitting between them. The germline V gene has CDR1 MDHEN and CDR2 SYDVKM. As DNA, the CDR3 is TGTGCCAGCAGCAACAGGGTTGGTGGCTACACCTTC. Its translation: CASSNRVGGYTF.

The chain employs TRBV11-3 and TRBJ1-4, with a possible D match to TRBD1 (6 bases). Per the germline V gene, CDR1 is SGHNT and CDR2 is YENEEA. The CDR3 runs 17 residues. V dropped 3 bases and J dropped 7 bases, with 21 bases sitting between them. The CDR3 sequence is CASSFSRGASNREKLFF. CDR3 sequence (DNA): TGTGCCAGCAGCTTCAGCCGGGGGGCTAGCAACCGTGAAAAACTGTTTTTT.

The chain combines TRBV6-5 with TRBJ2-5; maybe TRBD1 (5 bases). V was clipped by 6 bases and J by 2 bases, with 10 bases between them. The CDR3 loop spans 13 amino acids. The germline gives CDR1 MNHEY, CDR2 SVGAGI. In DNA form, the CDR3 reads TGTGCCAGCAGAGGGGTAGGGCAAGAGACCCAGTACTTC. As protein: CASRGVGQETQYF.

With regard to this clone: The sample contains more than one DNA sequence encoding this CDR3. V gene TRBV4-1 combines with J gene TRBJ1-1; the D gene is possibly TRBD1 (6 bases). The V gene lost 4 bases and the J gene lost 8 bases, with 17 bases spanning the gap. Per germline, CDR1 MGHRA and CDR2 YSYEKL. This CDR3 is built from 14 residues. In nucleotides, the CDR3 is TGCGCCAGCAGCCGAACAGGGATGAGCGCCGAAGCTTTCTTT. Its protein is CASSRTGMSAEAFF.

A single count supports this clone. This rearrangement joins TRBV9 to TRBJ1-2; 7 bases agree with TRBD1. Germline V CDR1 and CDR2: SGDLS, YYNGEE. With 3 bases clipped from V and 7 bases from J, the junction kept 12 bases outside the gene matches. This CDR3 is built from 15 residues. DNA for the CDR3: TGTGCCAGCAGCGCCCGACAGGGAGCGCTTTCTGGCTACACCTTC. It translates to CASSARQGALSGYTF.

The table lists this clone with a few counts. CDR3 nucleotide sequence: TGTGCCAGTAGCAGGGACAGGGGCGCACCCCAGCATTTT. It is translated as CASSRDRGAPQHF. The rearrangement joins TRBV19 to TRBJ1-5; TRBD1 matches 10 bases. Trimming cost V 6 bases and J 10 bases; bases outside gene matches: 6. Per the germline V gene, CDR1 is LNHDA and CDR2 is SQIVND (reference sequence). This CDR3 has 13 residues. The complete variable domain, with remaining parts taken from reference TRBV19 and TRBJ1-5, reads DGGITQSPKYLFRKEGQNVTLSCEQNLNHDAMYWYRQDPGQGLRLIYYSQIVNDFQKGDIAEGYSVSREKKESFPLTVTSAQKNPTAFYLCASSRDRGAPQHFGDGTRLSIL.

The rearrangement links TRBV20-1 to TRBJ2-7; no firm D call. Germline values: CDR1 DFQATT, CDR2 SNEGSKA (reference sequence). CDR3 length equals 11 residues. V lost 0 bases and J lost 2, with 2 bases in between. CDR3 sequence reads: CSARDTYEQYF. CDR3 DNA: TGCAGTGCTAGAGACACCTACGAGCAGTACTTC.

The chain has TRBV5-4 and TRBJ2-7, with 7 bases fitting TRBD1. The CDR3 sequence is 14 residues long. The V gene end was trimmed by 4 bases and the J gene end by 1 base; junction bases not matched to a gene: 5. Germline V gene sequence: CDR1 SGHNT, CDR2 YYREEE (reference sequence). This CDR3 reads CASSRDRASYEQYF. The DNA of the CDR3 is TGTGCCAGCAGCCGGGACAGAGCATCCTACGAGCAGTACTTC.

The rearrangement uses TRBV5-4 and TRBJ2-1, with no clear D. In germline, CDR1 is SGHNT, CDR2 YYREEE (reference sequence). CDR3 length: 14 amino acids. V was cut by 3 bases and J by 4 bases, with 11 bases left in between. CDR3 sequence reads: CASSSGTSYNEQFF. The CDR3 bases are TGTGCCAGCAGCTCGGGTACTTCTTACAATGAGCAGTTCTTC.

The gene calls are TRBV19 and TRBJ1-4; 7 positions match TRBD1. CDR1 LNHDA and CDR2 SQIVND come from the germline V gene (reference sequence). V shed 7 bases and J 3 bases; nucleotides not matched to a gene: 8. The CDR3 has 15 amino acids. The CDR3 DNA reads TGTGCCAGTACCCTTGACAGGGCGGCTAATGAAAAACTGTTTTTT. This translates into CASTLDRAANEKLFF. The full variable domain, with the rest looked up from reference TRBV19 and TRBJ1-4, is DGGITQSPKYLFRKEGQNVTLSCEQNLNHDAMYWYRQDPGQGLRLIYYSQIVNDFQKGDIAEGYSVSREKKESFPLTVTSAQKNPTAFYLCASTLDRAANEKLFFGSGTQLSVL.

The rearrangement links TRBV27 to TRBJ2-3; 9 bases are shared with TRBD2. Germline CDR1 and CDR2: MNHEY and SMNVEV (reference sequence). The CDR3 sequence is 15 residues long. The V and J ends lost 2 bases and 7 bases, in that order; junction bases with no gene match: 7. The CDR3 bases are TGTGCCAGCAGTTTAGGGCGGGGGGGCCCGAATACGCAGTATTTT. Its protein product is CASSLGRGGPNTQYF.

The table lists this clone with a few counts. J is TRBJ1-2 and V is TRBV4-1, with 10 bases aligning to TRBD1. The CDR3 covers 18 residues. Germline lookup yields CDR1 MGHRA and CDR2 YSYEKL. V dropped 2 bases and J dropped 4; count of bases not matched to a gene: 13. CDR3 residues: CASSQRGDRGPSIYGYTF. DNA of the CDR3: TGCGCCAGCAGCCAAAGGGGCGACAGGGGGCCATCAATCTATGGCTACACCTTC.